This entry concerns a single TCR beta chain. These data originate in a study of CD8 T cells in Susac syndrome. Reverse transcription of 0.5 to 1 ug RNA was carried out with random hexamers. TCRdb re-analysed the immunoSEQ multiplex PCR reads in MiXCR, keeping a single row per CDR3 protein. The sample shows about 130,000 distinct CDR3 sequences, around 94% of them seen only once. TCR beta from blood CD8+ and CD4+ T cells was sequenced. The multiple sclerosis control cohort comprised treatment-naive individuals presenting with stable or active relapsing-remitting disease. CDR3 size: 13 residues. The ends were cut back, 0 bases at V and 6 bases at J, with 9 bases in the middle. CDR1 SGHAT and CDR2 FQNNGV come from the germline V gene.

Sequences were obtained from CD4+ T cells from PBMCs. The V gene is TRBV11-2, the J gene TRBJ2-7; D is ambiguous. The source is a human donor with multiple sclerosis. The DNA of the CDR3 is TGTGCCAGCAGCTTAGATGAGGCTCTCGAGCAGTACTTC. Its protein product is CASSLDEALEQYF.